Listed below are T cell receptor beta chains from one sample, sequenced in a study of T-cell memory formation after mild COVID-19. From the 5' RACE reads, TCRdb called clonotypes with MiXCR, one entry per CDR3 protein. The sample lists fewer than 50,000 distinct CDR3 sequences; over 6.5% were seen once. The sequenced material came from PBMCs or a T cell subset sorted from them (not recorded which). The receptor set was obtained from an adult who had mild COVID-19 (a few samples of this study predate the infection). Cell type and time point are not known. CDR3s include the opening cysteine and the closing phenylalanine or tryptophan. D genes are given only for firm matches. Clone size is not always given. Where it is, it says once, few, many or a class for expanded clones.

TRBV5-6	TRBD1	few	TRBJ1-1	TGTGCCAGCACCCGTGTGGGACAGATAAACACTGAAGCTTTCTTT	CASTRVGQINTEAFF
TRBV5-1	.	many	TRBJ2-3	TGCGCCAGCAGCTCGATAGATGGTCGAACTACGCAGTATTTT	CASSSIDGRTTQYF
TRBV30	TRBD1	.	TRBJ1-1	TGTGCCTGGAGCCGGGACAGGGGGAGGTTGAACACTGAAGCTTTCTTT	CAWSRDRGRLNTEAFF
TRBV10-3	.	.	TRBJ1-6	TGTGCCATCAGGGACAGTGGCAATTCACCCATCCACTTT	CAIRDSGNSPIHF
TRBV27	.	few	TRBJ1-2	TGTGCCAGCAGTTTATCGCAGGCCTTCCGAAACTATGGCTACACCTTC	CASSLSQAFRNYGYTF
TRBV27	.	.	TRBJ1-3	TGTGCCAGCAGTCTATACTCTGGAAACACCATATATTTT	CASSLYSGNTIYF
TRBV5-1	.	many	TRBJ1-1	TGCGCCAGCAGCTTGGAAACAGATATGAACACTGAAGCTTTCTTT	CASSLETDMNTEAFF
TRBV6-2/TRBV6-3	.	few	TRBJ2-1	TGTGCCAGCAGTCAGGACTGGCAGCGTGAGCAGTTCTTC	CASSQDWQREQFF
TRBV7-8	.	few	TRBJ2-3	TGTGCCAGCACCCAATCCTATGTCACAGATACGCAGTATTTT	CASTQSYVTDTQYF
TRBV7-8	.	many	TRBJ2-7	TGTGCCAGCAGCTTAATGGTGGCTAGCTCCTACGAGCAGTACTTC	CASSLMVASSYEQYF
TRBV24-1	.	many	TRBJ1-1	TGTGCCACCAGTTCAGGAGGGCCTTACACTGAAGCTTTCTTT	CATSSGGPYTEAFF
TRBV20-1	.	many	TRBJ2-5	TGCAGTGCTCCGGAGAATCAAGAGACCCAGTACTTC	CSAPENQETQYF
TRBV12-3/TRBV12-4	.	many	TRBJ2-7	TGTGCCAGCAGTTCACGCTCCGAGCAGTACTTC	CASSSRSEQYF
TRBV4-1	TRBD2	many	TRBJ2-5	TGCGCCAGCAGCCGCACGACTGCGGGGGTTCAAGAGACCCAGTACTTC	CASSRTTAGVQETQYF
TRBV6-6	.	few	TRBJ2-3	TGTGCCAGCAGCCCAACGGGCGGTACGCAGTATTTT	CASSPTGGTQYF
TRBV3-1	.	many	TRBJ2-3	TGTGCCAGCAGCCATCCGAGTCGGCCAGATACGCAGTATTTT	CASSHPSRPDTQYF
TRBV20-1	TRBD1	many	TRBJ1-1	TGCAGTGCCGAGGGGGCCCTTTTCACTGAAGCTTTCTTT	CSAEGALFTEAFF
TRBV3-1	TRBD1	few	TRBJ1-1	TGTGCCAGCTCCGCGGGACAGGTAGTCACTGAAGCTTTCTTT	CASSAGQVVTEAFF
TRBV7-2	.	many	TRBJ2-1	TGTGCCAGCAGCTTGGGCGGGACCTCCTACAATGAGCAGTTCTTC	CASSLGGTSYNEQFF
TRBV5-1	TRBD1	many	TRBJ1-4	TGCGCCAGCAGCTTGGCCCTGGACAGGGCTACAACTAATGAAAAACTGTTTTTT	CASSLALDRATTNEKLFF
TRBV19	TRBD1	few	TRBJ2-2	TGTGCCAGTAGAAGTGCCGGGACAGGGGGCACCGGGGAGCTGTTTTTT	CASRSAGTGGTGELFF
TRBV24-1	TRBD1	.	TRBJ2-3	TGTGCCACCCGTGGGACCGACAGGGGGCTTGGAGATACGCAGTATTTT	CATRGTDRGLGDTQYF
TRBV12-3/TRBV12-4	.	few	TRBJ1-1	TGTGCCAGCAGTTTAAAAGAGAACACTGAAGCTTTCTTT	CASSLKENTEAFF
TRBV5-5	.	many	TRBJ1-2	TGTGCCAGCAGCCTAGGACAAGCTAGGACGGGGGGCTACACCTTC	CASSLGQARTGGYTF
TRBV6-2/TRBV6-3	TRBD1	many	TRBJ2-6	TGTGCCAGCAGTACCCTGACAGGGATCTCTGGGGCCAACGTCCTGACTTTC	CASSTLTGISGANVLTF
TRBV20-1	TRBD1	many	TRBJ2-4	TGCAGTGCCAGAACCGGGACAGGGGGCAAAAACATTCAGTACTTC	CSARTGTGGKNIQYF
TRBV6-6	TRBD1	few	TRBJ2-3	TGTGCCAGCAGTTACGTCCCGGGACAGGGGGTAACAGATACGCAGTATTTT	CASSYVPGQGVTDTQYF
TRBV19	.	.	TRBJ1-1	TGTGCCAGTAACAAGGGGACCGTGAATGAAGCTTTCTTT	CASNKGTVNEAFF
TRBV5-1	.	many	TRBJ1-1	TGCGCCAGCAGCTTTTGGGGGACTAACACTGAAGCTTTCTTT	CASSFWGTNTEAFF
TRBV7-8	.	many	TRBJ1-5	TGTGCCAGCAGCTCACAGGGAGGCAATCAGCCCCAGCATTTT	CASSSQGGNQPQHF
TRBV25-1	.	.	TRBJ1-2	TGTGCCAGCGAGGGAGGGTCCTTTGGGGGCTACACCTTC	CASEGGSFGGYTF
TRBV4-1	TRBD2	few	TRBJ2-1	TGCGCCAGCAGCCATGGGGGCGGGGGGGCCACTGAGCAGTTCTTC	CASSHGGGGATEQFF